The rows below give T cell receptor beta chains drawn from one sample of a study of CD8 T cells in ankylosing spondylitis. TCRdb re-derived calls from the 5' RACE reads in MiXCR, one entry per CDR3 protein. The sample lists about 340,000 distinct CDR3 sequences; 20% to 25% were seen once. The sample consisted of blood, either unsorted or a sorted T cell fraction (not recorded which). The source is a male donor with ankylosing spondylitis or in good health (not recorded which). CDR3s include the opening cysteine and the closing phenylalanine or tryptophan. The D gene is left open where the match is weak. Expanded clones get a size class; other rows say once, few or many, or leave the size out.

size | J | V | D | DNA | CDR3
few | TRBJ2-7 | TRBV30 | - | TGTGCCTGGAGCGGAGGGACGGACCCCTACGAGCAGTACTTC | CAWSGGTDPYEQYF
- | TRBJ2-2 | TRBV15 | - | TGTGCCACCAGCAGAGATCGGACCGGGGAGCTGTTTTTT | CATSRDRTGELFF
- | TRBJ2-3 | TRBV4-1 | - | TGCGCCAGCAGCGCGCAGGCGGGTACCCCCACAGATACGCAGTATTTT | CASSAQAGTPTDTQYF
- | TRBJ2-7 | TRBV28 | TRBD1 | TGTGCCAGCAGTCCCCTAGCCGGGACAGGGTACGAGCAGTACTTC | CASSPLAGTGYEQYF
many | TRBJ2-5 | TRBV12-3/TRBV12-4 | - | TGTGCCAGCAGTTTAGCGCAGAAGACCCAGTACTTC | CASSLAQKTQYF
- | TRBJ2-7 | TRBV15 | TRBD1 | TGTGCCACCGGGACAGGGACTCTCGAGCAGTACTTC | CATGTGTLEQYF
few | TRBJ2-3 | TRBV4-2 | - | TGTGCCAGCAGCCAAGAATTTGGCCTTCGCACAGATACGCAGTATTTT | CASSQEFGLRTDTQYF
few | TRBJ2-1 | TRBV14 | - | TGTGCCAGCAGCACAACCGGGTTCCACCAGCAGTTCTTC | CASSTTGFHQQFF
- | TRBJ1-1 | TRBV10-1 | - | TGCGCCAGCAGTGAGGATCCCAACACTGAAGCTTTCTTT | CASSEDPNTEAFF
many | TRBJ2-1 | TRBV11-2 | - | TGTGCCAGCAGCTTTTACGCACCGAATGAGCAGTTCTTC | CASSFYAPNEQFF
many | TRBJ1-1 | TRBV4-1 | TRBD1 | TGCGCCAGCAGCCCGGGACAGGGTGAAGCTTTCTTT | CASSPGQGEAFF
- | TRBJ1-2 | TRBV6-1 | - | TGTGCCAGCAGTGAAGGGACTTATTCCCACTATGGCTACACCTTC | CASSEGTYSHYGYTF
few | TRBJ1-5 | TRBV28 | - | TGTGCCAGCAGGGGACGGACGGGTCAGCCCCAGCATTTT | CASRGRTGQPQHF
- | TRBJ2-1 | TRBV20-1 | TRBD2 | TGCAGTGCTAGCGGGGGGGCCAATGAGCAGTTCTTC | CSASGGANEQFF
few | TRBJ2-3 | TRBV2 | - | TGTGCCAGCAGTGAGAAACTACGGCATGATACGCAGTATTTT | CASSEKLRHDTQYF
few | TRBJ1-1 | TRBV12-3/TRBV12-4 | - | TGTGCCAGCAGTTTGTCTGGGGGGCGCACTGAAGCTTTCTTT | CASSLSGGRTEAFF
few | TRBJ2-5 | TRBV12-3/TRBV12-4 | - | TGTGCCAGCAGTTCCTCGGACCTGTACCAAGAGACCCAGTACTTC | CASSSSDLYQETQYF
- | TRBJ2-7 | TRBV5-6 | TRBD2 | TGTGCCAGCAGCTTGGGGGTGACTAGCGGGGGTTCCTACGAGCAGTACTTC | CASSLGVTSGGSYEQYF
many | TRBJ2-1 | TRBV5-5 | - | TGTGCCAGCAGCCTACCCGGGACCACCAATGAGCAGTTCTTC | CASSLPGTTNEQFF
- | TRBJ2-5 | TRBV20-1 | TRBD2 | TGCAGTGCTAGAGATCATAGGACTAGCGGGGTTGAGACCCAGTACTTC | CSARDHRTSGVETQYF
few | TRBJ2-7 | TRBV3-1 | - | TGTGCCAGCAGCCAGCGCCCAGAGGGAATCGACGAGCAGTACTTC | CASSQRPEGIDEQYF
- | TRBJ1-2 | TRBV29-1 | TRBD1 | TGCAGCGTTGAGAGACAGGGGACCTTATTTGACTATGGCTACACCTTC | CSVERQGTLFDYGYTF
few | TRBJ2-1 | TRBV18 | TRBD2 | TGTGCCAGCTCCACAACCTTAGCGGGGGGCCTGTACAATGAGCAGTTCTTC | CASSTTLAGGLYNEQFF
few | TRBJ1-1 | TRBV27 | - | TGTGCCAGCAGTCTGGCCTCAGGGCTGCGGGCTGAAGCTTTCTTT | CASSLASGLRAEAFF
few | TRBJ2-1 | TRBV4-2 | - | TGTGCCAGCAGCCAAGATTCCCCTTCAAACAATGAGCAGTTCTTC | CASSQDSPSNNEQFF
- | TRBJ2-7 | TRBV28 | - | TGTGCCAGCAGTCCGACCAACGGATACGAGCAGTACTTC | CASSPTNGYEQYF
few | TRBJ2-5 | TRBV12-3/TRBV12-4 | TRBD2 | TGTGCCAGCAGATTAGCGGGGGCCGATGGGAAGACCCAGTACTTC | CASRLAGADGKTQYF
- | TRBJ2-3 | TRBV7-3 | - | TGTGCCAGCAGCCTTAGCGGCCTAGCAGATACGCAGTATTTT | CASSLSGLADTQYF
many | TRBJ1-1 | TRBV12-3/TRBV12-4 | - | TGTGCCAGCAGTTTAGGACAGAACACTGAAGCTTTCTTT | CASSLGQNTEAFF
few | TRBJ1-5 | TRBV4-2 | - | TGTGCCAGCAGCCAAGAGTTAAGGCAGCCCCAGCATTTT | CASSQELRQPQHF
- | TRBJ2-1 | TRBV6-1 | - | TGTGCCAGCAGTGAAGGGGGCGCTAGGAGTGAGCAGTTCTTC | CASSEGGARSEQFF
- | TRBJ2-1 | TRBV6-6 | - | TGTGCCAGCAGTGGACGGGTAAATGAGCAGTTCTTC | CASSGRVNEQFF
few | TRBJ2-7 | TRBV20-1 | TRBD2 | TGCAGTGCTGAAAAGCGGGGGACCCCCTACGAGCAGTACTTC | CSAEKRGTPYEQYF
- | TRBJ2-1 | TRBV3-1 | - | TGTGCCAGCAGTCTCGGGCGTATAGGTGCCTACAATGAGCAGTTCTTC | CASSLGRIGAYNEQFF
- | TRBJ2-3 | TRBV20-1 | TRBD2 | TGCAGTGCTAGCTCCGGGACTAGCGGGGACCACACAGATACGCAGTATTTT | CSASSGTSGDHTDTQYF
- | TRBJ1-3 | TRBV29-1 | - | TGCAGCGTTGAAGTTGTCTCTGGAAACACCATATATTTT | CSVEVVSGNTIYF
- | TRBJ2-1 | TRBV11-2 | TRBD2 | TGTGCCAGCAGCCCCCTGGCGGGGGGGAGCTCCTACAATGAGCAGTTCTTC | CASSPLAGGSSYNEQFF
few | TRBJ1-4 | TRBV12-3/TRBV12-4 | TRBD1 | TGTGCCTCCTGCGCGAGGACAGGGCCTGCTGATGAAAAACTGTTTTTT | CASCARTGPADEKLFF
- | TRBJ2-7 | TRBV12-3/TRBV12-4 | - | TGTGCCAGCAGTTTAGGCTCAGGGAGCTCCTACGAGCAGTACTTC | CASSLGSGSSYEQYF
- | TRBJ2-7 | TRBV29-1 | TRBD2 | TGCAGCGCCCGAAGCGGGGGGGGCGAGCAGTACTTC | CSARSGGGEQYF
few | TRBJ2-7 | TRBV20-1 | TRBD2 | TGCAGTGCTCAGGCCCCGGGGGGCTACGAGCAGTACTTC | CSAQAPGGYEQYF
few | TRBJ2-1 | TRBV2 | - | TGTGCCAGCAGTCCAAACCTCGGACAGTACAATGAGCAGTTCTTC | CASSPNLGQYNEQFF
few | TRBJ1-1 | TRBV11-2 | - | TGTGCCAGCAGCGCGACGCTACAGGGAAACACTGAAGCTTTCTTT | CASSATLQGNTEAFF
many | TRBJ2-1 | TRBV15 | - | TGTGCCACCAGCAGAGTAGACAGCTACAATGAGCAGTTCTTC | CATSRVDSYNEQFF
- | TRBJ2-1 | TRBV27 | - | TGTGCCAGCAGTTTGTCCAGTCGCAATGAGCAGTTCTTC | CASSLSSRNEQFF